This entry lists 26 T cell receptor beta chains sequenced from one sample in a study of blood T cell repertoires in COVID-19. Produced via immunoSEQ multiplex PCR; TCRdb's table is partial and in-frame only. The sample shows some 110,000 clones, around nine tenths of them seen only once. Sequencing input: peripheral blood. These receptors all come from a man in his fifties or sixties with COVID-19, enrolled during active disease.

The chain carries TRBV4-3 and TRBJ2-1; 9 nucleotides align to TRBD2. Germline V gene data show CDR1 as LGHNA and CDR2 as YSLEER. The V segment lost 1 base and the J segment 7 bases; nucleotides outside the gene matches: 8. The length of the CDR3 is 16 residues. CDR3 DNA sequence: TGCGCCAGCAGCCAAGTTCTAGCGGGAATGGGTAATGAGCAGTTCTTC. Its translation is CASSQVLAGMGNEQFF.

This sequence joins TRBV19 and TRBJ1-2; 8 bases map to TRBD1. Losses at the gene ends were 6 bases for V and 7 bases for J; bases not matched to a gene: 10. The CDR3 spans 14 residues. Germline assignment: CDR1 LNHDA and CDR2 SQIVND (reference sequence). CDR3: CASRQPGQETGYTF. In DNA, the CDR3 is TGTGCCAGTAGGCAACCGGGACAGGAGACTGGCTACACCTTC.

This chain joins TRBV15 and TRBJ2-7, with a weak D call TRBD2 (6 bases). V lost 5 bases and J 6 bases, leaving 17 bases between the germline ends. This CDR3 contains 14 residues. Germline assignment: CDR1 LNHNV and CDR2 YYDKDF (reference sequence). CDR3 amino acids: CATSGSRVGGEQYF. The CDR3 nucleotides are TGTGCCACCAGCGGAAGCAGGGTGGGAGGCGAGCAGTACTTC.

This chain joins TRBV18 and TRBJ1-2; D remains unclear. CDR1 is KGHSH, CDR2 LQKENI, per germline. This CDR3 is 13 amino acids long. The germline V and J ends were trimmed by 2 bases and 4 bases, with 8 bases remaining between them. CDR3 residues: CASSPGQPYGYTF. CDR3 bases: TGTGCCAGCTCACCAGGGCAGCCCTATGGCTACACCTTC.

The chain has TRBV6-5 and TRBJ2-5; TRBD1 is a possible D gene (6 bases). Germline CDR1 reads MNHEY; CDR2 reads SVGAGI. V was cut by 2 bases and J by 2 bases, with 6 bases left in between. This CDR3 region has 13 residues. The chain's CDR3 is CASSYTGQETQYF. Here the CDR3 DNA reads TGTGCCAGCAGTTACACAGGGCAAGAGACCCAGTACTTC.

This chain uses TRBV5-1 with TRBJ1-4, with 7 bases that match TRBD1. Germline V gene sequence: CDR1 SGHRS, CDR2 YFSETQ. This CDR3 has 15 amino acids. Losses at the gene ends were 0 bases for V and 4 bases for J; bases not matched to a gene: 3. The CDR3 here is CASSLGGDSNEKLFF. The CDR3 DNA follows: TGCGCCAGCAGCTTGGGAGGGGACAGTAATGAAAAACTGTTTTTT.

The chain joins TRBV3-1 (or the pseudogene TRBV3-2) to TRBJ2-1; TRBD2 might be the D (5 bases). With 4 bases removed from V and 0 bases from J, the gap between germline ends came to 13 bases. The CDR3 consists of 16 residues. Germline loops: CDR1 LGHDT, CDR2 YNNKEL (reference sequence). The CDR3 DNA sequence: TGTGCCAGCAGCCTCTTTTGGGAGAGCTCCTACAATGAGCAGTTCTTC. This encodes CASSLFWESSYNEQFF.

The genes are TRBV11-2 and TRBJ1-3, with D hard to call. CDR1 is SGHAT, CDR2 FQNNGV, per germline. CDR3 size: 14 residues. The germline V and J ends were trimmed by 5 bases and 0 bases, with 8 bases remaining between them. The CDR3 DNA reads TGTGCCAGCAGCCCCCGGGGCTCTGGAAACACCATATATTTT. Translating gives CASSPRGSGNTIYF.

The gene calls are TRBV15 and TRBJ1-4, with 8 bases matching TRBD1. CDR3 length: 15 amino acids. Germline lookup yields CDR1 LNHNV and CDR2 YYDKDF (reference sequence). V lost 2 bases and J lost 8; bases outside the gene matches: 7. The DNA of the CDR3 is TGTGCCACCAGCAGACAGGACAGGGCCCGGGAAAAACTGTTTTTT. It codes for CATSRQDRAREKLFF.

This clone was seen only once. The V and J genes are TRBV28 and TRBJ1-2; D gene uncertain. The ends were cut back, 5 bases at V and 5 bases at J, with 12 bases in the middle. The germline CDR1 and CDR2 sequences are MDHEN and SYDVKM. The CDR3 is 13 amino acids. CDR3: CASSNLGEYGYTF. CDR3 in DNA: TGTGCCAGCAGTAATCTGGGCGAATATGGCTACACCTTC.

This chain's CDR3 is CACERYTDTQYF. As DNA, the CDR3 is TGTGCCTGTGAGAGGTACACAGATACGCAGTATTTT. The chain employs TRBV30 and TRBJ2-3, with D uncertain. V was cut by 6 bases and J by 2 bases, with 9 bases left in between. CDR1 is GTSNPN, CDR2 SVGIG, per germline (reference sequence). The CDR3 covers 12 residues.

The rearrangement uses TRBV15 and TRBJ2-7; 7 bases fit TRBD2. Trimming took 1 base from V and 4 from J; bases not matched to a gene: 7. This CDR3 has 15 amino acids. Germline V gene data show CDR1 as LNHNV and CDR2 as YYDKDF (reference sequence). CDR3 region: CATSRVEGGPYEQYV. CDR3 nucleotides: TGTGCCACCAGCAGAGTTGAGGGAGGGCCTTACGAGCAGTACGTC.

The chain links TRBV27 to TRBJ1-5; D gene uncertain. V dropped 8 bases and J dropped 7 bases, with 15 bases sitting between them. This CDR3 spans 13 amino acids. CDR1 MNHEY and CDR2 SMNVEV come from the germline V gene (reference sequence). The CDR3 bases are TGTGCCAGCGGCTTCTCTAGGTCGCAGCCCCAGCATTTT. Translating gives CASGFSRSQPQHF.

CDR3 residues: CASSSLPGQGRPEAFF. DNA of the CDR3: TGTGCCAGTAGTAGTTTGCCGGGACAGGGGAGGCCTGAAGCTTTCTTT. The J gene is TRBJ1-1, the V gene TRBV19; 10 positions match TRBD1. V dropped 4 bases and J dropped 6; count of bases not matched to a gene: 11. The CDR3 length is 16 residues. Germline-derived CDR1 and CDR2 are LNHDA and SQIVND (reference sequence).

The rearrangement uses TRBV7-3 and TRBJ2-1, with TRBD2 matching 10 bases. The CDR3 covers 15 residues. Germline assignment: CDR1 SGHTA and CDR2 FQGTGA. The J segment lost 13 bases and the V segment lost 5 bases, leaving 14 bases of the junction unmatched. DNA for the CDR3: TGTGCCAGCAGCAGAACAGCGGGAGGGCTCGAAACTCAGTTCTTC. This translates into CASSRTAGGLETQFF. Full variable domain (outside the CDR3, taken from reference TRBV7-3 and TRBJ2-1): GAGVSQTPSNKVTEKGKYVELRCDPISGHTALYWYRQSLGQGPEFLIYFQGTGAADDSGLPNDRFFAVRPEGSVSTLKIQRTERGDSAVYLCASSRTAGGLETQFFGPGTRLTVL.

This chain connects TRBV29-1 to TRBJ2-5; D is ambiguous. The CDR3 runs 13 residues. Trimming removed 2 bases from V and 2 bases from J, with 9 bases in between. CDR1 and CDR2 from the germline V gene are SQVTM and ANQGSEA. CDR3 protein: CSVENQVQETQYF. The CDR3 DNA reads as TGCAGCGTTGAAAACCAGGTACAAGAGACCCAGTACTTC.

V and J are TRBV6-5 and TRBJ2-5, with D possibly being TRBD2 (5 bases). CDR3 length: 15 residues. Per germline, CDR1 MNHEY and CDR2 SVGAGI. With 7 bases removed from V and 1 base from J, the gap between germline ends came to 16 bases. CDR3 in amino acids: CASKRGAAPQETQYF. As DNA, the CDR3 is TGTGCCAGCAAAAGAGGAGCGGCACCCCAAGAGACCCAGTACTTC.

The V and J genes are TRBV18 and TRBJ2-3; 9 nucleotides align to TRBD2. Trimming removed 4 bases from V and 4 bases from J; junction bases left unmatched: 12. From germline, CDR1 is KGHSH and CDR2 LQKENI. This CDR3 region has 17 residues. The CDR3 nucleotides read TGTGCCAGCTCACTTAGGCTGCTAGCGGGGATTTCAGATACGCAGTATTTT. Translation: CASSLRLLAGISDTQYF.

This CDR3 is CASSLDRVINEQYF. Written as DNA, the CDR3 is TGTGCCAGCAGCTTGGACAGGGTAATAAACGAGCAGTACTTC. This chain joins TRBV5-4 and TRBJ2-7, with D possibly matching TRBD1 (6 bases). The CDR3 contains 14 residues. The V gene's germline CDR1 is SGHNT and CDR2 YYREEE (reference sequence). V lost 0 bases and J lost 5, with 12 bases in between.

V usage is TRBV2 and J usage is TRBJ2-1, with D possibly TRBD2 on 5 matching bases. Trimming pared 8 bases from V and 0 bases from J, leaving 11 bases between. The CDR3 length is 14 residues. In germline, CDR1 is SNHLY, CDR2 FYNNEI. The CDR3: CASGGASSYNEQFF. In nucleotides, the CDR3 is TGTGCCAGCGGAGGAGCCAGCTCCTACAATGAGCAGTTCTTC.

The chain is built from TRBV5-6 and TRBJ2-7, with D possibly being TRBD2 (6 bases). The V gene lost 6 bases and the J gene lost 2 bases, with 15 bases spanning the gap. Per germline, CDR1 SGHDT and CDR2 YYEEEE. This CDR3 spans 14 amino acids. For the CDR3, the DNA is TGTGCCAGCATGATTGGCGGGAAGACCTACGAGCAGTACTTC. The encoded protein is CASMIGGKTYEQYF.

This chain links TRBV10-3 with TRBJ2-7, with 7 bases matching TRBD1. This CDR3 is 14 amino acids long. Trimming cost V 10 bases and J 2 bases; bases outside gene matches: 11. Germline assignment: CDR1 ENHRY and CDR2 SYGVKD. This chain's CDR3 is CASKTGTETYEQYF. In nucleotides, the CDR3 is TGTGCCAGTAAGACCGGGACAGAAACCTACGAGCAGTACTTC.

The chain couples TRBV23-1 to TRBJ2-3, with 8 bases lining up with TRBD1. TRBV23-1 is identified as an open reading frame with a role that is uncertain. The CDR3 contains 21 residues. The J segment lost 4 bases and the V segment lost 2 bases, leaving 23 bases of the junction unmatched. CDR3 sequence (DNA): TGCGCCAGCAGTCAACCCCCAATTTCGGCCCCCACCAGGGGGCGTTCAGATACGCAGTATTTT. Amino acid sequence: CASSQPPISAPTRGRSDTQYF.

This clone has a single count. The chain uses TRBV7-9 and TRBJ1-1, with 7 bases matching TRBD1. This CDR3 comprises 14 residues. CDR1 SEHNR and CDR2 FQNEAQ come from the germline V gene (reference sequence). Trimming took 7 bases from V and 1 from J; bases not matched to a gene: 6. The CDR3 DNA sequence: TGTGCCAGCACCGAAAGGGACAGGAACACTGAAGCTTTCTTT. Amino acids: CASTERDRNTEAFF.

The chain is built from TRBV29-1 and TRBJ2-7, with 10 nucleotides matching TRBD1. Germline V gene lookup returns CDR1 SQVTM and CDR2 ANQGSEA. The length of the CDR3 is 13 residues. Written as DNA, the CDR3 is TGCGGGGGGAGGGACAGGGGCCTAGGCGAGCAGTACTTC. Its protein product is CGGRDRGLGEQYF.

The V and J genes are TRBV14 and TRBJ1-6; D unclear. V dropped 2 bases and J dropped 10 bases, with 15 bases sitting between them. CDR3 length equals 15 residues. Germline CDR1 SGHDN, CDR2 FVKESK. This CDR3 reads CASSQLLGEGSPLHF. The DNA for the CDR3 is TGTGCCAGCAGCCAACTACTCGGGGAAGGATCACCCCTCCACTTT.